The present T cell receptor beta chain was sequenced within a study of tumor-infiltrating lymphocytes in primary liver carcinoma. Study-wide background: Roughly 3.5 to 7.13 million productive TCRbeta reads came from each sample, comparable across tissue types. The study, taken as a whole, reports: Researchers report that only about 7-24% of top clones turned up in all five tumor regions.

From about 19-30 mg of unsorted bulk tissue, DNA and RNA were co-extracted together. Every tumor yielded five separate sampled regions. Tumor samples each held over 75% viable tumor cells. The germline CDR1 and CDR2 sequences are SGHAT and FQNNGV. V was pared by 10 bases and J by 6 bases, with 9 bases of the junction left unmatched. The CDR3 covers 12 residues. For this clonotype: What it binds is unknown.

Reverse transcription of approximately 520 ng total RNA with a constant-region primer produced TCR beta cDNA. ARM-PCR was slightly modified, and three nested multiplex PCR rounds with it gave rise to the TCR beta libraries. A C-beta reverse primer and TRBV1-TRBV30 forward primers served in each of the first two PCR rounds, at approximately 10 cycles apiece. TCRdb ran MiXCR on the multiplex PCR reads and lists one entry per CDR3 protein. The table lists roughly 120,000 distinct CDR3 sequences, less than 80% of them singletons. The chain is built from TRBV11-2 and TRBJ2-7, with 7 bases fitting TRBD1. The sample taken for sequencing was liver tumor tissue from sampling region 1. The subset was: tumor region T1, superior pole. This receptor was identified in a woman in her fifties or sixties with primary liver carcinoma and hepatitis B virus infection. The CDR3: CANRSTGVEQYF. CDR3 nucleotide sequence: TGTGCCAACAGATCCACAGGGGTCGAGCAGTACTTC.